This entry lists 16 T cell receptor beta chains sequenced from one sample in a study of blood T cell repertoires in COVID-19. Profiling relied on immunoSEQ multiplex PCR, and the TCRdb table lists in-frame clones only, not all of them. The sample shows fewer than 400,000 clones, about 83% of them seen only once. The specimen was PBMCs or T cells enriched from blood (not recorded which). The receptors stem from a woman aged 45-65 years who had recovered from COVID-19.

The CDR3 here is CASSSWAHEQYF. The CDR3, as DNA: TGTGCCAGCAGCTCTTGGGCCCACGAGCAGTACTTC. The chain employs TRBV7-9 and TRBJ2-7; D is unresolved. CDR3 length: 12 residues. The V gene's germline CDR1 is SEHNR and CDR2 FQNEAQ (reference sequence). The germline V and J ends were trimmed by 4 bases and 5 bases, with 9 bases remaining between them.

This rearrangement joins TRBV7-9 to TRBJ1-4; no reliable D call. The V and J ends lost 3 bases and 8 bases respectively, with 4 bases between them. Germline V gene sequence: CDR1 SEHNR, CDR2 FQNEAQ (reference sequence). The CDR3 has 11 residues. CDR3 residues: CASSFAEKLFF. In DNA, the CDR3 is TGTGCCAGCAGCTTCGCGGAAAAACTGTTTTTT.

The chain links TRBV11-2 to TRBJ2-1, with a weak D call TRBD1 (5 bases). The CDR3 totals 12 residues. V lost 3 bases to trimming and J lost 11 bases, with 11 bases between them. Per germline, CDR1 SGHAT and CDR2 FQNNGV. CDR3 loop: CASSFGGAKQFF. The CDR3 DNA sequence: TGTGCCAGCAGCTTCGGTGGGGCCAAGCAGTTCTTC.

The V and J genes are TRBV6-5 and TRBJ1-4; 9 bases are a match to TRBD1. Germline-derived CDR1 and CDR2 are MNHEY and SVGAGI. V lost 7 bases, J lost 8 bases, and 11 bases stayed unmatched. CDR3 size: 15 residues. The CDR3 DNA sequence: TGTGCCAGCATGTACAGGGGGCTTCTTGGAGAAAAACTGTTTTTT. Its protein is CASMYRGLLGEKLFF.

The chain employs TRBV11-2 and TRBJ2-1, with unresolved D. The CDR3 extends over 14 amino acids. CDR1 is SGHAT, CDR2 FQNNGV, per germline. The germline V and J ends were trimmed by 0 bases and 7 bases, with 10 bases remaining between them. For the CDR3, the DNA is TGTGCCAGCAGCTTAGATAACTTTTTTAATGAGCAGTTCTTC. Translated: CASSLDNFFNEQFF.

V usage is TRBV3-1 (or the pseudogene TRBV3-2) and J usage is TRBJ1-3, with 9 bases matching TRBD1. This CDR3 contains 14 residues. The germline CDR1 and CDR2 sequences are LGHDT and YNNKEL (reference sequence). V lost 3 bases and J lost 3; bases outside the gene matches: 0. The DNA of the CDR3 is TGTGCCAGCAGCCAGACAGGGGGTGGAAACACCATATATTTT. This encodes CASSQTGGGNTIYF.

V and J are TRBV7-9 and TRBJ2-7; TRBD1 matches at 7 bases. The germline V gene encodes CDR1 SEHNR and CDR2 FQNEAQ (reference sequence). The CDR3 has 14 residues. V trimming: 3 bases; J trimming: 5 bases; junction bases outside the gene matches: 7. In nucleotides, the CDR3 is TGTGCCAGCAGCTTCTATGACAGGGCCGACGAGCAGTACTTC. Protein: CASSFYDRADEQYF. Complete variable domain (other parts from reference TRBV7-9 and TRBJ2-7): DTGVSQNPRHKITKRGQNVTFRCDPISEHNRLYWYRQTLGQGPEFLTYFQNEAQLEKSRLLSDRFSAERPKGSFSTLEIQRTEQGDSAMYLCASSFYDRADEQYFGPGTRLTVT.

The chain links TRBV24-1 to TRBJ1-1; D is perhaps TRBD1 (6 bases). Between the trimmed V and J ends, which lost 3 bases and 11 bases, there was a span of 15 bases. This CDR3 region has 13 residues. CDR1 and CDR2 (germline): KGHDR, SFDVKD. CDR3 loop: CATSDGTSPLAFF. In DNA, the CDR3 is TGTGCCACCAGTGATGGGACAAGTCCGCTCGCTTTCTTT.

The CDR3 reads CASSLDITDTQYF. CDR3 sequence (DNA): TGCGCCAGCAGCTTGGATATCACAGATACGCAGTATTTT. The chain has TRBV5-1 and TRBJ2-3, with D uncertain. The V gene lost 0 bases and the J gene lost 2 bases, with 4 bases spanning the gap. This CDR3 spans 13 amino acids. Germline CDR1 and CDR2: SGHRS and YFSETQ.

The J gene is TRBJ1-1, the V gene TRBV30; D call uncertain. CDR1 and CDR2 (germline): GTSNPN, SVGIG (reference sequence). The CDR3 extends over 11 amino acids. V lost 2 bases, J lost 5 bases, and 6 bases lay in between. CDR3 amino acids: CAWSPLTEAFF. For the CDR3, the DNA is TGTGCCTGGAGTCCCCTGACTGAAGCTTTCTTT.

The chain is built from TRBV30 and TRBJ2-5; no definite D call. The V gene lost 5 bases and the J gene lost 4 bases, with 8 bases spanning the gap. Looked up from germline, CDR1 is GTSNPN and CDR2 is SVGIG (reference sequence). The CDR3 runs to 11 residues. The CDR3 nucleotides read TGTGCCTGGGCCGGTCCAGAGACCCAGTACTTC. Protein product: CAWAGPETQYF.

The J gene is TRBJ1-6, the V gene TRBV5-1; D is possibly TRBD1 (5 bases). Trimming removed 1 base at V and 9 bases at J, with 11 bases between. This CDR3 has 14 residues. Germline assignment: CDR1 SGHRS and CDR2 YFSETQ. CDR3 DNA sequence: TGCGCCAGCAGCTTGCGACAGTTCTCTTCACCCCTCCACTTT. Its translation is CASSLRQFSSPLHF.

The rearrangement joins TRBV5-1 to TRBJ1-2; perhaps TRBD1 as D (5 bases). Germline V gene data show CDR1 as SGHRS and CDR2 as YFSETQ. The CDR3 is 13 amino acids. V was clipped by 5 bases and J by 0 bases, with 8 bases between them. CDR3 residues: CASRLTANYGYTF. For the CDR3, the DNA is TGCGCCAGCAGGTTGACAGCTAACTATGGCTACACCTTC.

The chain carries TRBV3-1 (or the pseudogene TRBV3-2) and TRBJ1-1; TRBD1 matches at 10 bases. J was trimmed by 5 bases and V by 3 bases; bases with no gene match: 12. CDR1 and CDR2 from the germline V gene are LGHDT and YNNKEL (reference sequence). The CDR3 runs 17 residues. The CDR3 region has the DNA TGTGCCAGCAGCCACTTAAGGCCCGGGACAGGGGAAACTGAAGCTTTCTTT. It encodes CASSHLRPGTGETEAFF.

The V call is TRBV28, the J call TRBJ1-4; perhaps TRBD1 as D (5 bases). The germline V and J ends were trimmed by 5 bases and 8 bases, with 24 bases remaining between them. Germline loops: CDR1 MDHEN, CDR2 SYDVKM. This CDR3 spans 17 amino acids. CDR3 sequence: CASSPLFPSRAGEKLFF. In DNA, the CDR3 is TGTGCCAGCAGTCCACTATTCCCCTCCCGGGCAGGGGAAAAACTGTTTTTT.

The chain uses TRBV6-5 and TRBJ1-5, with 8 bases matching TRBD1. Germline values: CDR1 MNHEY, CDR2 SVGAGI. Germline trimming cut 11 bases from V and 6 bases from J; bases unmatched to any gene: 9. CDR3 length: 13 residues. This CDR3 reads CAGKQGVGQPQHF. DNA for the CDR3: TGTGCCGGCAAACAGGGGGTAGGTCAGCCCCAGCATTTT.